The subject of this entry is one T cell receptor beta chain. The sample originates from a study of T cell responses to AZD1222 COVID-19 vaccine. This CDR3 has 15 amino acids. V lost 3 bases, J lost 9 bases, and 21 bases lay in between. CDR1 is SNHLY, CDR2 FYNNEI, per germline. Profiled with immunoSEQ multiplex PCR; TCRdb holds only in-frame clones, not every one. Altogether over 100,000 clones are present, 86% being singletons, with the ten largest covering approximately 5%. The TCR originated in an adult in good health. The starting material was peripheral blood, obtained on day 0 of AZD1222 vaccination. The rearrangement links TRBV2 to TRBJ2-7, with D hard to call. DNA of the CDR3: TGTGCCAGCAGTGACCCGGCAGGTAACACCTGGGGGCAGTACTTC. Amino acids: CASSDPAGNTWGQYF.